Each of the 27 T cell receptor beta chains below was sequenced from the same sample in a study of identical twins. MiXCR, run by TCRdb on the 5' RACE reads, gives a single entry per CDR3 protein. The sample contains roughly 190,000 distinct CDR3 sequences, about 16% of which appear only once. These same records also appear under a second study, on T cells expressing NK-cell markers.

The source material was CD8+ T cells sorted from blood. These receptors were collected from a woman between 18 and 30 years old in good health.

This clonotype was found a few times. V usage is TRBV11-2 and J usage is TRBJ2-1; the D is unclear. Germline CDR1 reads SGHAT; CDR2 reads FQNNGV. The V and J ends lost 1 base and 8 bases respectively, with 9 bases between them. The CDR3 has 13 residues. Here the CDR3 reads CASSLGHADEQFF. DNA of the CDR3: TGTGCCAGCAGCTTAGGACATGCAGATGAGCAGTTCTTC.

The rearrangement links TRBV12-3 or TRBV12-4 to TRBJ2-7; a weak D match, TRBD1 (5 bases). CDR3 length: 13 residues. Trimming shortened V by 7 bases and J by 2 bases, and 12 bases separated the two germline ends. The CDR3 loop reads CASTIGVPYEQYF. In nucleotides, the CDR3 is TGTGCCAGCACCATAGGGGTCCCCTACGAGCAGTACTTC.

The chain joins TRBV27 to TRBJ2-4; tentatively, D is TRBD1 (5 bases). In germline, CDR1 is MNHEY, CDR2 SMNVEV (reference sequence). Trimming removed 5 bases at V and 6 bases at J, with 14 bases between. CDR3 length: 14 residues. The CDR3 coding sequence is TGTGCCAGCAGTCCTGGGGCGAGGAGAAACATTCAGTACTTC. This sequence encodes CASSPGARRNIQYF.

This rearrangement joins TRBV4-2 to TRBJ1-2; 8 bases are shared with TRBD1. V shed 3 bases, J shed 7 bases, and the junction held 7 bases outside the gene matches. The CDR3 runs 14 residues. The V gene's germline CDR1 is LGHNA and CDR2 YNFKEQ. CDR3 in DNA: TGTGCCAGCAGCCAGACACCAGGGGGCAGTGGCTACACCTTC. It yields the protein CASSQTPGGSGYTF.

This clonotype was observed once. The chain has TRBV13 and TRBJ2-7, with no clear D. Per the germline V gene, CDR1 is PRHDT and CDR2 is FYEKMQ (reference sequence). This CDR3 spans 11 amino acids. V was trimmed by 2 bases and J by 6 bases, leaving 5 bases between them. The CDR3 sequence is CASSLTLEQYF. The CDR3 DNA reads TGTGCCAGCAGCTTAACCCTCGAGCAGTACTTC. The full variable domain, with the rest looked up from reference TRBV13 and TRBJ2-7, is AAGVIQSPRHLIKEKRETATLKCYPIPRHDTVYWYQQGPGQDPQFLISFYEKMQSDKGSIPDRFSAQQFSDYHSELNMSSLELGDSALYFCASSLTLEQYFGPGTRLTVT.

This clonotype was detected only a few times. J is TRBJ2-2 and V is TRBV12-3 or TRBV12-4, with 10 positions matching TRBD2. The V and J ends lost 6 bases and 5 bases, in that order; junction bases with no gene match: 6. The CDR3 is 15 residues long. CDR3 sequence reads: CASRQGLAATGELFF. The CDR3 nucleotides read TGTGCCAGCAGACAAGGACTAGCGGCGACCGGGGAGCTGTTTTTT.

This clonotype was detected a few times. V is TRBV29-1 and J is TRBJ2-7; 7 bases are shared with TRBD2. Trimming cost V 3 bases and J 1 base; bases outside gene matches: 12. Germline V CDR1 and CDR2: SQVTM, ANQGSEA. The CDR3 covers 16 residues. In DNA, the CDR3 is TGCAGCGTTGATCGGGGGGTGGGCGGGTCTTCCTACGAGCAGTACTTC. Protein product: CSVDRGVGGSSYEQYF.

The gene calls are TRBV3-1 and TRBJ1-1; TRBD1 aligns across 11 bases. V trimming: 2 bases; J trimming: 1 base; junction bases outside the gene matches: 6. Germline V gene lookup returns CDR1 LGHDT and CDR2 YNNKEL (reference sequence). The CDR3 sequence is 17 residues long. CDR3 DNA sequence: TGTGCCAGCAGCCAAATGTCGGACAGGGGGCCGAACACTGAAGCTTTCTTT. This translates into CASSQMSDRGPNTEAFF.

The chain has TRBV11-2 and TRBJ2-1; tentatively, D is TRBD2 (6 bases). Trimming cost V 1 base and J 5 bases, with 12 bases left between them. The CDR3 consists of 15 residues. Germline V gene data show CDR1 as SGHAT and CDR2 as FQNNGV. Here the CDR3 reads CASSLAPGLNNEQFF. The CDR3, as DNA: TGTGCCAGCAGCTTAGCCCCGGGACTCAACAATGAGCAGTTCTTC.

This clonotype was seen a handful of times. The J gene is TRBJ2-1, the V gene TRBV4-2; 9 nucleotides agree with TRBD2. CDR1 is LGHNA and CDR2 is YNFKEQ in the germline V gene. Trimming removed 0 bases from V and 3 bases from J; junction bases left unmatched: 3. CDR3 size: 16 residues. CDR3 in DNA: TGTGCCAGCAGCCAAGAAGGCGGGGGGGGCTACAATGAGCAGTTCTTC. Protein: CASSQEGGGGYNEQFF.

This clonotype has just a few counts. The chain is built from TRBV2 and TRBJ1-4; no firm D call. V was cut by 6 bases and J by 8 bases, with 13 bases left in between. Germline values: CDR1 SNHLY, CDR2 FYNNEI. The CDR3 sequence is 13 residues long. The CDR3 DNA sequence: TGTGCCAGCAGAGAAAAACCCAGGGAAAAACTGTTTTTT. It codes for CASREKPREKLFF.

This clonotype came up a few times. The rearrangement uses TRBV9 and TRBJ2-5, with TRBD2 matching 8 bases. This CDR3 comprises 16 residues. Per germline, CDR1 SGDLS and CDR2 YYNGEE. The V gene end was trimmed by 0 bases and the J gene end by 2 bases; junction bases not matched to a gene: 6. The CDR3 loop reads CASSVGLAGLQETQYF. The CDR3 DNA sequence: TGTGCCAGCAGCGTAGGGCTAGCGGGCTTACAAGAGACCCAGTACTTC.

This clonotype has at least ten counts. The J gene is TRBJ2-7, the V gene TRBV5-1; a possible D gene is TRBD1 (6 bases). Between the trimmed V and J ends, which lost 4 bases and 3 bases, there was a span of 20 bases. There are 16 residues in the CDR3. Per germline, CDR1 SGHRS and CDR2 YFSETQ. Here the CDR3 reads CASSPPEQGVLYEQYF. CDR3 coding DNA: TGCGCCAGCAGCCCGCCTGAACAGGGAGTTCTCTACGAGCAGTACTTC.

The chain combines TRBV6-5 with TRBJ2-3; 10 nucleotides line up with TRBD2. The CDR3 extends over 12 amino acids. CDR1 is MNHEY, CDR2 SVGAGI, per germline. Here the CDR3 reads CATSGRADTQYF. The DNA for the CDR3 is TGTGCAACAAGCGGGAGGGCAGATACGCAGTATTTT.

The V gene is TRBV5-1, the J gene TRBJ2-7, with D tentatively TRBD1 (6 bases). V was pared by 1 base and J by 0 bases, with 17 bases between. Germline V gene lookup returns CDR1 SGHRS and CDR2 YFSETQ. This CDR3 comprises 17 residues. CDR3 residues: CASSLRQEATISYEQYF. The CDR3 nucleotides read TGCGCCAGCAGCTTGAGACAGGAGGCAACCATCTCCTACGAGCAGTACTTC.

This clonotype was recorded only once. The J gene is TRBJ2-1, the V gene TRBV9; 10 bases are a match to TRBD1. V lost 0 bases to trimming and J lost 6 bases; unmatched junction nucleotides: 9. The CDR3 has 17 amino acids. Germline V gene sequence: CDR1 SGDLS, CDR2 YYNGEE. CDR3 residues: CASSVVAGQGFRNEQFF. The CDR3 DNA sequence: TGTGCCAGCAGCGTAGTGGCGGGACAGGGGTTTCGCAATGAGCAGTTCTTC.

A few counts support this clonotype. V is TRBV5-5 and J is TRBJ2-7; a weak D match, TRBD2 (6 bases). Germline CDR1 is SGHKS and CDR2 is YYEKEE (reference sequence). The CDR3 is 13 residues long. Trimming cost V 7 bases and J 3 bases, with 14 bases left between them. The CDR3 region has the DNA TGTGCCAGCGGGGGACTGTCTGTCTACGAGCAGTACTTC. Protein: CASGGLSVYEQYF.

This clonotype was counted a few times. CDR3 DNA: TGTGCCAGCAGCCCGGATCTGGACGAGCAGTACTTC. It yields the protein CASSPDLDEQYF. This sequence joins TRBV12-3 or TRBV12-4 and TRBJ2-7, with no clear D. This CDR3 has 12 residues. Trimming took off 6 bases at V and 5 bases at J, with 11 bases between the two ends.

This clonotype was counted between two and nine times. The chain couples TRBV7-9 to TRBJ2-1; 9 nucleotides align to TRBD2. The CDR3 has 16 amino acids. Germline values: CDR1 SEHNR, CDR2 FQNEAQ (reference sequence). V dropped 1 base and J dropped 7; count of bases not matched to a gene: 8. The CDR3 region is CASSLGPETSGNEQFF. The CDR3 DNA reads TGTGCCAGCAGCTTAGGTCCGGAGACTAGCGGTAATGAGCAGTTCTTC.

This clonotype was counted only a few times. The rearrangement links TRBV7-8 to TRBJ2-5; 7 positions match TRBD2. The CDR3 has 18 residues. The V gene's germline CDR1 is SGHVS and CDR2 FQNEAQ. The V gene end was trimmed by 2 bases and the J gene end by 4 bases; junction bases not matched to a gene: 16. CDR3 loop: CASSLRFRAGTPPETQYF. The CDR3 region has the DNA TGTGCCAGCAGCTTAAGATTTCGAGCGGGGACCCCTCCAGAGACCCAGTACTTC.

This clonotype was counted only a few times. The V call is TRBV12-3 or TRBV12-4, the J call TRBJ2-3; unclear D gene. The CDR3 extends over 11 amino acids. Trimming stripped 10 bases from V and 4 bases from J, with 9 bases between. The CDR3 loop reads CATRNADTQYF. CDR3 bases: TGTGCCACCCGAAACGCAGATACGCAGTATTTT.

There are a few counts of this clonotype. The gene calls are TRBV20-1 and TRBJ2-5; D gene uncertain. CDR1 and CDR2 (germline): DFQATT, SNEGSKA (reference sequence). V dropped 4 bases and J dropped 5 bases, with 5 bases sitting between them. The CDR3 contains 10 residues. Here the CDR3 DNA reads TGCAGTGCTATGTCCGAGACCCAGTACTTC. It encodes CSAMSETQYF.

The V and J genes are TRBV27 and TRBJ2-5; 7 nucleotides match TRBD1. The J segment lost 4 bases and the V segment lost 5 bases, leaving 4 bases of the junction unmatched. Germline assignment: CDR1 MNHEY and CDR2 SMNVEV (reference sequence). The CDR3 has 13 amino acids. The CDR3 region is CASSGDSGETQYF. In DNA form, the CDR3 reads TGTGCCAGCAGTGGGGACAGCGGAGAGACCCAGTACTTC.

This chain joins TRBV9 and TRBJ2-7; D possibly corresponds to TRBD2 (5 bases). CDR3 size: 14 residues. Germline CDR1 is SGDLS and CDR2 is YYNGEE. V lost 2 bases and J lost 3, with 12 bases in between. The CDR3 protein is CASSVRAEFYEQYF. The CDR3 DNA follows: TGTGCCAGCAGCGTGAGGGCGGAATTCTACGAGCAGTACTTC. Full variable domain (remainder filled in from reference TRBV9 and TRBJ2-7): DSGVTQTPKHLITATGQRVTLRCSPRSGDLSVYWYQQSLDQGLQFLIQYYNGEERAKGNILERFSAQQFPDLHSELNLSSLELGDSALYFCASSVRAEFYEQYFGPGTRLTVT.

This chain joins TRBV5-1 and TRBJ2-3; TRBD2 might be the D (6 bases). Germline V gene data show CDR1 as SGHRS and CDR2 as YFSETQ. V dropped 9 bases and J dropped 2 bases, with 16 bases sitting between them. The CDR3 loop spans 14 amino acids. CDR3 in DNA: TGCGCCAACTCGGGGCGGGGACCCACAGATACGCAGTATTTT. This sequence encodes CANSGRGPTDTQYF.

The table lists this clonotype with many counts. V gene TRBV2 combines with J gene TRBJ1-5; D gene unclear. V shed 2 bases and J shed 2 bases, with 4 bases lying between them. The CDR3 is 13 residues long. The germline V gene encodes CDR1 SNHLY and CDR2 FYNNEI. The CDR3 loop is CASSELGNQPQHF. DNA of the CDR3: TGTGCCAGCAGTGAATTGGGCAATCAGCCCCAGCATTTT.

This clonotype was counted ten times or more. This chain uses TRBV7-2 with TRBJ2-7, with D perhaps matching TRBD2 (7 bases). Trimming pared 3 bases from V and 4 bases from J, leaving 10 bases between. Per the germline V gene, CDR1 is SGHTA and CDR2 is FQGNSA. The CDR3 runs to 13 residues. CDR3 in DNA: TGTGCCAGCAGCTTTGGGGGGGCGTACGAGCAGTACTTC. Protein: CASSFGGAYEQYF.